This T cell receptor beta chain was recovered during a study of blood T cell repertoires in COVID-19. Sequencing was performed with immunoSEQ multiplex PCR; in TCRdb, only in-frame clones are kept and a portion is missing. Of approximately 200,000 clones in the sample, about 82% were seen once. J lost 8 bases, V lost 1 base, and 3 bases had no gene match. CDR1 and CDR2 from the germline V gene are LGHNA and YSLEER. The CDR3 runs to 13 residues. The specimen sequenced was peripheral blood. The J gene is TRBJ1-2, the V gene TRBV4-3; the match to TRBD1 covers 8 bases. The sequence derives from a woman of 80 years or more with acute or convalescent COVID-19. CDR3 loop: CASSQAGGGGYTF. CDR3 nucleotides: TGCGCCAGCAGCCAAGCAGGGGGCGGGGGCTACACCTTC.